What follows are 28 T cell receptor beta chains derived from one specimen sequenced in a study of cytomegalovirus exposure and HLA in healthy donors. The PCR employed 60 Vbeta primers together with 13 Jbeta primers. The method was immunoSEQ multiplex PCR; TCRdb's version includes in-frame clones alone and lacks a portion of them. The sample holds roughly 98,000 clones, roughly four fifths seen once. Sequenced: PBMCs. The receptors here all came from a female donor in good health and CMV-seronegative.

This chain joins TRBV4-1 and TRBJ2-7, with TRBD1 as a possible D gene (6 bases). This CDR3 comprises 13 residues. Germline V CDR1 and CDR2: MGHRA, YSYEKL. With 0 bases removed from V and 4 bases from J, the gap between germline ends came to 7 bases. CDR3 region: CASSQERGYEQYF. In nucleotides, the CDR3 is TGCGCCAGCAGCCAAGAGAGGGGGTACGAGCAGTACTTC.

This sequence joins TRBV27 and TRBJ2-7; 8 bases are a match to TRBD2. CDR1 and CDR2 from the germline V gene are MNHEY and SMNVEV (reference sequence). The CDR3 contains 13 residues. V lost 7 bases, J lost 6 bases, and 8 bases stayed unmatched. The CDR3 coding sequence is TGTGCCAGCAATCCCAGCGGGAGAGGCGAGCAGTACTTC. The encoded protein is CASNPSGRGEQYF.

The chain recombines TRBV5-6 with TRBJ1-1; 7 bases are a match to TRBD1. V dropped 4 bases and J dropped 4; count of bases not matched to a gene: 19. The germline V gene has CDR1 SGHDT and CDR2 YYEEEE. There are 18 residues in the CDR3. The CDR3 bases are TGTGCCAGCAGCACGCTCCTGAGACAGGGCACCGGGGGCACTGAAGCTTTCTTT. This translates into CASSTLLRQGTGGTEAFF.

J is TRBJ1-3 and V is TRBV18; 10 nucleotides agree with TRBD1. With V trimmed by 5 bases and J by 0 bases, 4 bases remained unmatched. CDR1 is KGHSH and CDR2 is LQKENI in the germline V gene. The CDR3 loop spans 16 amino acids. Written as DNA, the CDR3 is TGTGCCAGCTCAGCGGGACAGGGGATCTCTGGAAACACCATATATTTT. Its translation: CASSAGQGISGNTIYF.

The chain carries TRBV7-6 and TRBJ1-1; D perhaps matches TRBD1 (5 bases). Trimming cost V 2 bases and J 3 bases, with 7 bases left between them. Looked up from germline, CDR1 is SGHVS and CDR2 is FNYEAQ. This CDR3 has 13 residues. CDR3 protein: CASSLLQDTEAFF. The DNA for the CDR3 is TGTGCCAGCAGCTTACTACAGGACACTGAAGCTTTCTTT.

The J gene is TRBJ2-3, the V gene TRBV14; D is unclear. CDR3 length: 12 amino acids. V lost 5 bases to trimming and J lost 10 bases, with 13 bases between them. Germline-derived CDR1 and CDR2 are SGHDN and FVKESK. The CDR3 sequence: CASSATAWPQYF. The DNA of the CDR3 is TGTGCCAGCAGCGCTACAGCTTGGCCGCAGTATTTT. The full variable domain, its missing parts supplied by reference TRBV14 and TRBJ2-3, is EAGVTQFPSHSVIEKGQTVTLRCDPISGHDNLYWYRRVMGKEIKFLLHFVKESKQDESGMPNNRFLAERTGGTYSTLKVQPAELEDSGVYFCASSATAWPQYFGPGTRLTVL.

This clone occurred once. The V call is TRBV9, the J call TRBJ1-1, with D possibly being TRBD1 (6 bases). The ends were cut back, 4 bases at V and 4 bases at J, with 11 bases in the middle. The CDR3 extends over 13 amino acids. Germline V CDR1 and CDR2: SGDLS, YYNGEE. CDR3 amino acids: CASSPGRGTEAFF. The CDR3, as DNA: TGTGCCAGCAGCCCCGGCAGGGGCACTGAAGCTTTCTTT.

V is TRBV27 and J is TRBJ2-3, with D perhaps TRBD2 (5 bases). Per germline, CDR1 MNHEY and CDR2 SMNVEV (reference sequence). With 3 bases removed from V and 0 bases from J, the gap between germline ends came to 7 bases. The CDR3 is 14 residues long. The CDR3 reads CASSLRGSTDTQYF. The CDR3 DNA is TGTGCCAGCAGTTTGAGAGGGAGCACAGATACGCAGTATTTT.

The chain recombines TRBV18 with TRBJ2-5; weak D call: TRBD1 (5 bases). The CDR3 spans 15 residues. V was cut by 3 bases and J by 2 bases, with 13 bases left in between. Germline CDR1 is KGHSH and CDR2 is LQKENI. This CDR3 is CASSPYNAGQETQYF. Written as DNA, the CDR3 is TGTGCCAGCTCACCTTATAATGCAGGGCAAGAGACCCAGTACTTC.

CDR3 nucleotide sequence: TGTGCCACCAGCAGAGATCCCAGGGCCGATGGCTACACCTTC. Protein product: CATSRDPRADGYTF. The chain has TRBV15 and TRBJ1-2; tentatively, D is TRBD1 (5 bases). Trimming left V 0 bases short and J 6 bases short, with 11 bases between. Germline-derived CDR1 and CDR2 are LNHNV and YYDKDF (reference sequence). The CDR3 sequence is 14 residues long. The variable domain in full, with the rest retrieved from reference TRBV15 and TRBJ1-2, is DAMVIQNPRYQVTQFGKPVTLSCSQTLNHNVMYWYQQKSSQAPKLLFHYYDKDFNNEADTPDNFQSRRPNTSFCFLDIRSPGLGDTAMYLCATSRDPRADGYTFGSGTRLTVV.

The V gene is TRBV29-1, the J gene TRBJ2-7, with a possible D match to TRBD1 (6 bases). There are 14 residues in the CDR3. Germline lookup yields CDR1 SQVTM and CDR2 ANQGSEA. V was cut by 2 bases and J by 2 bases, with 13 bases left in between. The CDR3: CSVESRGGTYEQYF. The CDR3 DNA reads as TGCAGCGTTGAAAGCAGGGGTGGAACCTACGAGCAGTACTTC.

The gene calls are TRBV18 and TRBJ1-3; D is unclear. This CDR3 is 16 amino acids long. The ends were cut back, 2 bases at V and 4 bases at J, with 15 bases in the middle. Germline V gives CDR1 KGHSH, CDR2 LQKENI. For the CDR3, the DNA is TGTGCCAGCTCACCAAGCCTCTCGGGAGGGGGAAACACCATATATTTT. This gives the protein CASSPSLSGGGNTIYF.

The chain carries TRBV30 and TRBJ2-6; TRBD1 aligns across 7 bases. Germline CDR1 reads GTSNPN; CDR2 reads SVGIG (reference sequence). Unmatched junction bases numbered 7, after V lost 5 bases and J lost 0 bases. The CDR3 is 16 amino acids. The chain's CDR3 is CAWGGDRSSGANVLTF. The CDR3 region has the DNA TGTGCCTGGGGTGGGGACAGAAGCTCTGGGGCCAACGTCCTGACTTTC.

The J gene is TRBJ1-1, the V gene TRBV5-6, with TRBD1 matching 7 bases. Germline trimming cut 0 bases from V and 10 bases from J; bases unmatched to any gene: 9. This CDR3 is 14 amino acids long. Per the germline V gene, CDR1 is SGHDT and CDR2 is YYEEEE. CDR3 loop: CASSLAVRQGGAFF. CDR3 in DNA: TGTGCCAGCAGCTTGGCCGTTAGGCAGGGGGGAGCTTTCTTT.

This sequence joins TRBV5-1 and TRBJ1-4; weak D call: TRBD1 (6 bases). Germline V gives CDR1 SGHRS, CDR2 YFSETQ. Trimming took 4 bases from V and 0 from J, leaving 10 bases between them. The CDR3 runs to 15 residues. CDR3 protein: CASSEGQSTNEKLFF. CDR3 sequence (DNA): TGCGCCAGCAGCGAAGGACAGTCAACTAATGAAAAACTGTTTTTT.

V usage is TRBV30 and J usage is TRBJ1-1; tentatively, D is TRBD1 (5 bases). This CDR3 spans 14 amino acids. CDR1 and CDR2 from the germline V gene are GTSNPN and SVGIG (reference sequence). Trimming removed 0 bases from V and 5 bases from J, with 13 bases in between. CDR3 amino acids: CAWSVLAGKTEAFF. The CDR3 coding sequence is TGTGCCTGGAGTGTACTGGCAGGGAAGACTGAAGCTTTCTTT. Complete variable domain (other parts from reference TRBV30 and TRBJ1-1): SQTIHQWPATLVQPVGSPLSLECTVEGTSNPNLYWYRQAAGRGLQLLFYSVGIGQISSEVPQNLSASRPQDRQFILSSKKLLLSDSGFYLCAWSVLAGKTEAFFGQGTRLTVV.

The rearrangement uses TRBV7-3 and TRBJ1-1; 9 nucleotides agree with TRBD1. The CDR3 loop spans 13 amino acids. From germline, CDR1 is SGHTA and CDR2 FQGTGA. Trimming cost V 3 bases and J 5 bases; bases outside gene matches: 1. In DNA form, the CDR3 reads TGTGCCAGCAGCTTCGGACAGGGGACTGAAGCTTTCTTT. Its translation is CASSFGQGTEAFF.

The CDR3 region is CASTIFTGNTEAFF. In nucleotides, the CDR3 is TGCGCCAGCACCATCTTTACAGGGAACACTGAAGCTTTCTTT. This chain joins TRBV5-1 and TRBJ1-1; tentatively, D is TRBD1 (5 bases). There are 14 residues in the CDR3. Trimming took 6 bases from V and 1 from J, leaving 13 bases between them. The germline V gene has CDR1 SGHRS and CDR2 YFSETQ.

This chain joins TRBV7-2 and TRBJ2-5, with D maybe TRBD1 (6 bases). This CDR3 is 15 amino acids long. Looked up from germline, CDR1 is SGHTA and CDR2 is FQGNSA. V lost 6 bases and J 0 bases, leaving 14 bases between the germline ends. This CDR3 reads CASSDQDRNQETQYF. The CDR3 region has the DNA TGTGCCAGCAGTGACCAAGACAGGAACCAAGAGACCCAGTACTTC.

The chain couples TRBV20-1 to TRBJ2-3; tentatively, D is TRBD2 (5 bases). Germline loops: CDR1 DFQATT, CDR2 SNEGSKA (reference sequence). The CDR3 runs to 11 residues. V dropped 6 bases and J dropped 1 base, with 5 bases sitting between them. The CDR3 DNA follows: TGCAGTGCGGGAGGCACAGATACGCAGTATTTT. The encoded protein is CSAGGTDTQYF.

This chain connects TRBV29-1 to TRBJ1-1, with D possibly TRBD1 on 5 matching bases. The germline V and J ends were trimmed by 3 bases and 3 bases, with 8 bases remaining between them. Germline values: CDR1 SQVTM, CDR2 ANQGSEA. This CDR3 has 12 amino acids. CDR3 DNA: TGCAGCGTTGACGACAGTTACACTGAAGCTTTCTTT. Encoded protein: CSVDDSYTEAFF.

The genes are TRBV7-2 and TRBJ2-2, with 9 bases that match TRBD2. The germline V gene encodes CDR1 SGHTA and CDR2 FQGNSA. V trimming: 4 bases; J trimming: 5 bases; junction bases outside the gene matches: 8. The CDR3 contains 16 residues. CDR3 protein: CASSSSGRTLTGELFF. The CDR3 bases are TGTGCCAGCAGCTCAAGCGGGAGGACGCTAACCGGGGAGCTGTTTTTT.

V gene TRBV13 combines with J gene TRBJ2-3; the match to TRBD2 covers 14 bases. This CDR3 has 19 amino acids. Unmatched junction bases numbered 14, after V lost 6 bases and J lost 3 bases. Germline V gene sequence: CDR1 PRHDT, CDR2 FYEKMQ (reference sequence). DNA for the CDR3: TGTGCCAGCAGAGTCGTCGGGACTAGCGGGAGAACGGGTACAGATACGCAGTATTTT. This encodes CASRVVGTSGRTGTDTQYF.

The rearrangement uses TRBV7-3 and TRBJ2-5; weak D call: TRBD1 (5 bases). The CDR3 length is 15 residues. Germline V gene lookup returns CDR1 SGHTA and CDR2 FQGTGA. V lost 3 bases and J 3 bases, leaving 14 bases between the germline ends. CDR3 coding DNA: TGTGCCAGCAGCTTGGGCAGGGTGATGGAAGAGACCCAGTACTTC. Residues: CASSLGRVMEETQYF.

V gene TRBV23-1 combines with J gene TRBJ2-5, with TRBD2 matching over 8 bases. TRBV23-1 is designated an ORF whose function remains uncertain. The CDR3 has 15 amino acids. Losses at the gene ends were 3 bases for V and 5 bases for J; bases not matched to a gene: 8. CDR3 sequence reads: CASSQGTRPIETQYF. As DNA, the CDR3 is TGCGCCAGCAGTCAGGGGACTAGACCAATTGAGACCCAGTACTTC.

This clone has a single count. V gene TRBV14 combines with J gene TRBJ1-1; 12 bases fit TRBD1. The CDR3 runs 17 residues. Germline V lookup: CDR1 SGHDN, CDR2 FVKESK. J was trimmed by 1 base and V by 6 bases; bases with no gene match: 9. Here the CDR3 DNA reads TGTGCCAGCAGTGCTAGGGACAGGGGGCGAGGGAACACTGAAGCTTTCTTT. It yields the protein CASSARDRGRGNTEAFF.

This chain uses TRBV2 with TRBJ2-1; D possibly corresponds to TRBD2 (7 bases). Trimming left V 8 bases short and J 4 bases short, with 12 bases between. This CDR3 is 13 amino acids long. CDR1 SNHLY and CDR2 FYNNEI come from the germline V gene. The CDR3: CASGGRGYNEQFF. The DNA for the CDR3 is TGTGCCAGCGGGGGGAGGGGGTACAATGAGCAGTTCTTC.

The V and J genes are TRBV11-1 and TRBJ2-1; a possible D gene is TRBD1 (6 bases). The V and J ends lost 1 base and 2 bases respectively, with 9 bases between them. CDR1 is SGHAT, CDR2 FQDESV, per germline (reference sequence). The CDR3 runs 15 residues. The CDR3 protein is CASSLDRAPYNEQFF. Here the CDR3 DNA reads TGTGCCAGCAGCTTAGACAGGGCACCCTACAATGAGCAGTTCTTC.